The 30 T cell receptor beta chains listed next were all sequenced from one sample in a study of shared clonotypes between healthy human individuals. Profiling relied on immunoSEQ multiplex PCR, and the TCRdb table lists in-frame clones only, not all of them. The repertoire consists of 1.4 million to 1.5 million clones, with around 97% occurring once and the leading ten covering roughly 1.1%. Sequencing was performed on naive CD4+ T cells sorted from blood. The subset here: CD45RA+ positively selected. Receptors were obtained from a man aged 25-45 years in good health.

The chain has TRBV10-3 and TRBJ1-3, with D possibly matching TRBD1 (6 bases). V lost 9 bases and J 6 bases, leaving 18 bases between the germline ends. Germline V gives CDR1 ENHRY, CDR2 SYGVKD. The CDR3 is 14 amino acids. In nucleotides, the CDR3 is TGTGCCATTGCCAACCGGGACATACCAAACACCATATATTTT. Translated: CAIANRDIPNTIYF.

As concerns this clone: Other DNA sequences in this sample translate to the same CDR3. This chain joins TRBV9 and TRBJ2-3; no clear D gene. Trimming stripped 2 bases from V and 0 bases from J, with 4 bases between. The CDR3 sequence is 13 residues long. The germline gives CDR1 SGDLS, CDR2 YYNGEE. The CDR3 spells CASSVASTDTQYF. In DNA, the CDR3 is TGTGCCAGCAGCGTCGCTAGCACAGATACGCAGTATTTT.

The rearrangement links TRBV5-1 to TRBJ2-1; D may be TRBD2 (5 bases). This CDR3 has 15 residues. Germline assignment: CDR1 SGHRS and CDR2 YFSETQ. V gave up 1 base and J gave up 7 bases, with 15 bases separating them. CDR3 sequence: CASSLRQDRGNEQFF. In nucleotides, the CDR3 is TGCGCCAGCAGCTTGCGGCAGGACCGGGGAAATGAGCAGTTCTTC.

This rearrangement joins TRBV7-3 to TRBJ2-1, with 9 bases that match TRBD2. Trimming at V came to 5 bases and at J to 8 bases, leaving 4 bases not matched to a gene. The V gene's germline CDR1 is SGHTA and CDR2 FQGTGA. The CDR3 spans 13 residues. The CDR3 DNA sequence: TGTGCCAGCAGCCCGGTAGCGGGGGATGAGCAGTTCTTC. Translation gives CASSPVAGDEQFF.

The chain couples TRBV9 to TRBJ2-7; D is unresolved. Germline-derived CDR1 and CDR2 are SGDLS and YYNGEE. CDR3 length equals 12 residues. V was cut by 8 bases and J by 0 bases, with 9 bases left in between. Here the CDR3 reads CARRRISYEQYF. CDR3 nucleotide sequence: TGTGCCAGGAGGCGTATCTCCTACGAGCAGTACTTC.

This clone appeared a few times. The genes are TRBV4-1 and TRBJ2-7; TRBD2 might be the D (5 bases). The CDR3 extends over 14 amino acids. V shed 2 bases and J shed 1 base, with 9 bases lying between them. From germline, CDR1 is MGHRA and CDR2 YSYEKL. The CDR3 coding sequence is TGCGCCAGCAGCCAAATGCGGGCGTCCTACGAGCAGTACTTC. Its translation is CASSQMRASYEQYF.

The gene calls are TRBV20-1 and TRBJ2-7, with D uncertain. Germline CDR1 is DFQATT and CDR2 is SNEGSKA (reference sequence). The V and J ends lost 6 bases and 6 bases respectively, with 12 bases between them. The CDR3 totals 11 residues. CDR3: CSAVPLSEQYF. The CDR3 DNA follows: TGCAGTGCCGTCCCACTCAGCGAGCAGTACTTC.

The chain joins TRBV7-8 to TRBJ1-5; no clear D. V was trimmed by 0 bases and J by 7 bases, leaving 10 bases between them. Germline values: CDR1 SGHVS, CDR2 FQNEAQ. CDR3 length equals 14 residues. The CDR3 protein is CASSLAWLGQPQHF. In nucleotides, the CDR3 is TGTGCCAGCAGCTTAGCGTGGTTAGGGCAGCCCCAGCATTTT.

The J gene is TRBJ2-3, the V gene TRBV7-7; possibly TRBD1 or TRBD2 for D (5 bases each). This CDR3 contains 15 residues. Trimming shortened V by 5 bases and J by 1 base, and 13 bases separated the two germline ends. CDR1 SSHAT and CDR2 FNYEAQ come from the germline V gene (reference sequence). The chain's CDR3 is CASSPHLGGTDTQYF. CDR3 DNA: TGTGCCAGCAGCCCACATTTGGGGGGCACAGATACGCAGTATTTT.

CDR3 in DNA: TGCGCCAGCAGCTCGGGCAGATCGGACGAGCAGTACTTC. The encoded protein is CASSSGRSDEQYF. The chain has TRBV5-1 and TRBJ2-7; no definite D call. V shed 3 bases and J shed 5 bases, with 12 bases lying between them. The CDR3 contains 13 residues. In germline, CDR1 is SGHRS, CDR2 YFSETQ.

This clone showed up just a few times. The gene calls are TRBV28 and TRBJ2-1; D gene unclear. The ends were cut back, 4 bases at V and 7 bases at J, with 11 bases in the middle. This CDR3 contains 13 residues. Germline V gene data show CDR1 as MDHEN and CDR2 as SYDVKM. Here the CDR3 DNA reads TGTGCCAGCAGTTCCGTGCAGACAAATGAGCAGTTCTTC. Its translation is CASSSVQTNEQFF.

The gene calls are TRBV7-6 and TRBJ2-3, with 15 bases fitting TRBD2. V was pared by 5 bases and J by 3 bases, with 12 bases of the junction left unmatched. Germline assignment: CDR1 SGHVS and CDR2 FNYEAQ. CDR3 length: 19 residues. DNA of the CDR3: TGTGCCAGCAGCCCGAGAGGGACTAGCGGGAGGCTCTCGACAGATACGCAGTATTTT. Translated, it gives CASSPRGTSGRLSTDTQYF.

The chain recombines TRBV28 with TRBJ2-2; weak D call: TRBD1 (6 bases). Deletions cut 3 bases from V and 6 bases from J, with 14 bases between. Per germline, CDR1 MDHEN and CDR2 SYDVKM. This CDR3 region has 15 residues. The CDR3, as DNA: TGTGCCAGCAGTTTTGTCGGCAGGGGCGCCGGGGAGCTGTTTTTT. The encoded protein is CASSFVGRGAGELFF. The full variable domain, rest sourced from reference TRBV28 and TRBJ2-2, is DVKVTQSSRYLVKRTGEKVFLECVQDMDHENMFWYRQDPGLGLRLIYFSYDVKMKEKGDIPEGYSVSREKKERFSLILESASTNQTSMYLCASSFVGRGAGELFFGEGSRLTVL.

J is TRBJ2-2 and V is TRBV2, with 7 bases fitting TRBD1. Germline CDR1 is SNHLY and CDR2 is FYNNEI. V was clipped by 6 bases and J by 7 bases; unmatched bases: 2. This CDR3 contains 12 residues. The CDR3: CASRQGVGELFF. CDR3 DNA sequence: TGTGCCAGCAGGCAGGGGGTCGGGGAGCTGTTTTTT.

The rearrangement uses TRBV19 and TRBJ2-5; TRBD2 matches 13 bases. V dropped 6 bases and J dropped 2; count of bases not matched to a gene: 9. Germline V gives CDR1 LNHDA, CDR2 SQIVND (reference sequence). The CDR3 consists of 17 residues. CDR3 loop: CASSRLAGGWTQETQYF. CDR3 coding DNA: TGTGCCAGTAGCCGACTAGCGGGAGGTTGGACGCAAGAGACCCAGTACTTC.

The CDR3 DNA follows: TGTGCCAGCAGTGAGGTAGCGGGAGGCTTCGCGAACACCGGGGAGCTGTTTTTT. It encodes CASSEVAGGFANTGELFF. The chain employs TRBV6-1 and TRBJ2-2; 10 nucleotides line up with TRBD2. This CDR3 is 18 amino acids long. Germline V gene data show CDR1 as MNHNS and CDR2 as SASEGT. The trim removed 3 bases at V and 0 bases at J, leaving 7 bases unmatched.

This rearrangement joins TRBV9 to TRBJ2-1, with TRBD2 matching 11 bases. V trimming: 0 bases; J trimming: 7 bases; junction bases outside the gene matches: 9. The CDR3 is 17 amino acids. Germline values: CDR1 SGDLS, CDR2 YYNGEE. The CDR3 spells CASSVGGLAGGLNEQFF. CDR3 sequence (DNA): TGTGCCAGCAGCGTAGGGGGGCTAGCGGGAGGTTTAAATGAGCAGTTCTTC.

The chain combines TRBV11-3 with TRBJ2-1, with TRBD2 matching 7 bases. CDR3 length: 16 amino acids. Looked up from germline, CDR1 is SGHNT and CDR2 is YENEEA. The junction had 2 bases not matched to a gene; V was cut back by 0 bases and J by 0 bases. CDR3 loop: CASSLDGGSSYNEQFF. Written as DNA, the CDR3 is TGTGCCAGCAGCTTAGATGGCGGGAGCTCCTACAATGAGCAGTTCTTC.

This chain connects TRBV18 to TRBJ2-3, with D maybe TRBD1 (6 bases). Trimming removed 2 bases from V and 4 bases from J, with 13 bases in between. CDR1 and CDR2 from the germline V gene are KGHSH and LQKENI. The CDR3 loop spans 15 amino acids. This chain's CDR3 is CASSPTGSGPDTQYF. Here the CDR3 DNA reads TGTGCCAGCTCACCAACAGGGAGTGGGCCAGATACGCAGTATTTT.

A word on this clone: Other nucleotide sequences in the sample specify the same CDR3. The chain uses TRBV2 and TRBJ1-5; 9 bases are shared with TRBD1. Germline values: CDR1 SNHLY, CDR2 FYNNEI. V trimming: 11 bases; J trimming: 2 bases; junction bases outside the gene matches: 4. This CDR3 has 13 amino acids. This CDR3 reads CASRDRGNQPQHF. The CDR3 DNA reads TGTGCCTCCCGGGACAGGGGCAATCAGCCCCAGCATTTT.

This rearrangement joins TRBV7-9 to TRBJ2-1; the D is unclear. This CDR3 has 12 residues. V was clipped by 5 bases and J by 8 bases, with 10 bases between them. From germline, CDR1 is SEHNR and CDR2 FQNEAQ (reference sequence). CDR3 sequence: CASSRAYDEQFF. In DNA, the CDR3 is TGTGCCAGCAGCAGAGCATACGATGAGCAGTTCTTC.

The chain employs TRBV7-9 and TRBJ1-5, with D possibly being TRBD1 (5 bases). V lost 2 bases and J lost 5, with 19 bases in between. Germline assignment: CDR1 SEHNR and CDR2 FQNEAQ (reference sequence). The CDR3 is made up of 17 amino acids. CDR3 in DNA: TGTGCCAGCAGCTTAATTAGAGGCAGGGTAAAGGATCAGCCCCAGCATTTT. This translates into CASSLIRGRVKDQPQHF.

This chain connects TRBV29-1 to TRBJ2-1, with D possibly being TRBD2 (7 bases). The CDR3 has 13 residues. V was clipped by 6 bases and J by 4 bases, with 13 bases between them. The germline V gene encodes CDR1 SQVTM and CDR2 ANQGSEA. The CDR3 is CSVGGGVYNEQFF. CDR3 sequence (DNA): TGCAGCGTAGGAGGGGGGGTATACAATGAGCAGTTCTTC.

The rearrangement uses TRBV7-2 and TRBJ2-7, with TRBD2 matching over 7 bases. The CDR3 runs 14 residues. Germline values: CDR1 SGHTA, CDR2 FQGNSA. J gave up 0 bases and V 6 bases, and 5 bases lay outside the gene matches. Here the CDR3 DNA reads TGTGCCAGCAGGCGAGCGGGATCCTCCTACGAGCAGTACTTC. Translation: CASRRAGSSYEQYF. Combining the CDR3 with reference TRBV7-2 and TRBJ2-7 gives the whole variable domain GAGVSQSPSNKVTEKGKDVELRCDPISGHTALYWYRQSLGQGLEFLIYFQGNSAPDKSGLPSDRFSAERTGGSVSTLTIQRTQQEDSAVYLCASRRAGSSYEQYFGPGTRLTVT.

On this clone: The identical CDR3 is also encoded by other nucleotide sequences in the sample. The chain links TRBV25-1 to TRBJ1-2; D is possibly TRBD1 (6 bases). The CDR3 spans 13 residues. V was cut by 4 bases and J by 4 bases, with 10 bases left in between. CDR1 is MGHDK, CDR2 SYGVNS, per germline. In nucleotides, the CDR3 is TGTGCCAGCAGTGTTACAGGGACCTATGGCTACACCTTC. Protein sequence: CASSVTGTYGYTF.

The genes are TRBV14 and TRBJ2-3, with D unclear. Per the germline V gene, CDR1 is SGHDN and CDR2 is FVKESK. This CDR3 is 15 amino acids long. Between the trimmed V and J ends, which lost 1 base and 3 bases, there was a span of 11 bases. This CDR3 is CASSQGPWLTDTQYF. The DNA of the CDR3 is TGTGCCAGCAGCCAAGGACCGTGGTTAACAGATACGCAGTATTTT.

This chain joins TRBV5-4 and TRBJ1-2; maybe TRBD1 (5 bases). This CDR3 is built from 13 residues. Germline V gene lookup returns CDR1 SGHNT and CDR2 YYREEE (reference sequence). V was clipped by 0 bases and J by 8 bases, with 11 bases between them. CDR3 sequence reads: CASSLVVGAGYTF. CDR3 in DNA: TGTGCCAGCAGCTTGGTAGTTGGGGCGGGCTACACCTTC.

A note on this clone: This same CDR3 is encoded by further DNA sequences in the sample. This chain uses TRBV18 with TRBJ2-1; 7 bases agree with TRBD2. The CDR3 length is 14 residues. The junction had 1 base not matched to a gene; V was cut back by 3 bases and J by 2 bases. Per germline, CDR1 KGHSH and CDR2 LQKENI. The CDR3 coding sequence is TGTGCCAGCTCACCCGGACTAGCCTACAATGAGCAGTTCTTC. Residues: CASSPGLAYNEQFF.

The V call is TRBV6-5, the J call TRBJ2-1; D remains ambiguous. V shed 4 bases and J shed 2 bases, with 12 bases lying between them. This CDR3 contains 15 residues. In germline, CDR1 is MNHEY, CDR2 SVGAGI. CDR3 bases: TGTGCCAGCAGTTCCCGGTCGGGCACCTACAATGAGCAGTTCTTC. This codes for CASSSRSGTYNEQFF.

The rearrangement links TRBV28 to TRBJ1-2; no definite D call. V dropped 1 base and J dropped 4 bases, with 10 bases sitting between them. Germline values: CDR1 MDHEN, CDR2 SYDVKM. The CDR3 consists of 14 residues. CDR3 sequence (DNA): TGTGCCAGCAGTTTATCGGGCAGGCTCTATGGCTACACCTTC. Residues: CASSLSGRLYGYTF.